The present entry profiles one TCR beta chain with its context. No antigen is known for it. Other nucleotide sequences in the sample specify the same CDR3. In nominal health when sampled, donors likely had unrecorded immune exposures nonetheless. This entry is derived from a study of cytomegalovirus exposure and HLA in healthy donors. General study points: In an earlier analysis, about 87% or about 30%: the productive usage of most TCR beta V segments.

PCR amplification relied on 60 Vbeta primers (plus 13 Jbeta primers). Assay: immunoSEQ multiplex PCR; the TCRdb copy retains only in-frame clones and omits some. The sample records 99,000 or so clones, 65% to 85% being singletons. Trimming left V 6 bases short and J 2 bases short, with 8 bases between. The CDR3 is 13 amino acids. Germline CDR1 is MNHEY and CDR2 is SMNVEV (reference sequence). This TCR derives from a male donor in good health and CMV-seronegative. Sequencing was done on a sample of PBMCs. The genes are TRBV27 and TRBJ1-3; the D is unclear. Here the CDR3 DNA reads TGTGCCAGCAGCCCAGGCCCTGGAAACACCATATATTTT. It encodes CASSPGPGNTIYF.